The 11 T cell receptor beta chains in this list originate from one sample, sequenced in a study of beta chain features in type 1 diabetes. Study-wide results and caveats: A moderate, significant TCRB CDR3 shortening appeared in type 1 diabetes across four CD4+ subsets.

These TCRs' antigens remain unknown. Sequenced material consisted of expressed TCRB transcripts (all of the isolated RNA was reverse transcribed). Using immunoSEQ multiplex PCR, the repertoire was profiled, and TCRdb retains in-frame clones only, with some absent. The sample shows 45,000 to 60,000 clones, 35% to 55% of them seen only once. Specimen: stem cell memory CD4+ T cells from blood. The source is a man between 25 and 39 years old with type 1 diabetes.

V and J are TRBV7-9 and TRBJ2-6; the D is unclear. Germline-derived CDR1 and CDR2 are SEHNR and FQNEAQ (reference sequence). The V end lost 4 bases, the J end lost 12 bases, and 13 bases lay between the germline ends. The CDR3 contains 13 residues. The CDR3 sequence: CASSYASLGVLTF. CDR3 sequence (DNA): TGTGCCAGCAGCTACGCTTCACTCGGCGTCCTGACTTTC.

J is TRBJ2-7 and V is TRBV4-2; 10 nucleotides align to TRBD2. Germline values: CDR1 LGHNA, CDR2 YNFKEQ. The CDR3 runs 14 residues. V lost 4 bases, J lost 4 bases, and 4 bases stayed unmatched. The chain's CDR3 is CASSLGLAEYEQYF. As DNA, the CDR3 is TGTGCCAGCAGCCTTGGACTAGCGGAGTACGAGCAGTACTTC.

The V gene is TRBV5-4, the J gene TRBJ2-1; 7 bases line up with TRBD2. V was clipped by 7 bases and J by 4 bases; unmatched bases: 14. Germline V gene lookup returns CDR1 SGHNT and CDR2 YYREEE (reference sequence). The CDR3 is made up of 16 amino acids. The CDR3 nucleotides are TGTGCCAGCCGTCCTGACGTAGCGGGTCGGTACAATGAGCAGTTCTTC. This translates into CASRPDVAGRYNEQFF.

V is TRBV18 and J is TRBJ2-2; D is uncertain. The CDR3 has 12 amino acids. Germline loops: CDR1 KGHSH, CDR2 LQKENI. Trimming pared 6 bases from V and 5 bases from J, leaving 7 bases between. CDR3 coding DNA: TGTGCCAGCTCGCAAGAGACCGGGGAGCTGTTTTTT. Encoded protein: CASSQETGELFF. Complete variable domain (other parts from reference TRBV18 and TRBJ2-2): NAGVMQNPRHLVRRRGQEARLRCSPMKGHSHVYWYRQLPEEGLKFMVYLQKENIIDESGMPKERFSAEFPKEGPSILRIQQVVRGDSAAYFCASSQETGELFFGEGSRLTVL.

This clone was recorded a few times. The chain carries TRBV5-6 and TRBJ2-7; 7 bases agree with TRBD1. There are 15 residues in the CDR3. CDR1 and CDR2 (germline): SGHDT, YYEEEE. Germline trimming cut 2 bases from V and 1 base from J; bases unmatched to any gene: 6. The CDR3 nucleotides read TGTGCCAGCAGCTTCCAGGGGGATTATTCCTACGAGCAGTACTTC. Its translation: CASSFQGDYSYEQYF. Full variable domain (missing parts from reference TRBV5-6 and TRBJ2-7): DAGVTQSPTHLIKTRGQQVTLRCSPKSGHDTVSWYQQALGQGPQFIFQYYEEEERQRGNFPDRFSGHQFPNYSSELNVNALLLGDSALYLCASSFQGDYSYEQYFGPGTRLTVT.

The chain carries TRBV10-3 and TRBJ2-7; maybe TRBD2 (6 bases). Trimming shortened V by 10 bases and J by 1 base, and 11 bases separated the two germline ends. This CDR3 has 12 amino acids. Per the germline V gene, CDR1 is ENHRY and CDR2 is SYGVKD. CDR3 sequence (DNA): TGTGCCAGTGTCGGGGGATCCTACGAGCAGTACTTC. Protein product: CASVGGSYEQYF.

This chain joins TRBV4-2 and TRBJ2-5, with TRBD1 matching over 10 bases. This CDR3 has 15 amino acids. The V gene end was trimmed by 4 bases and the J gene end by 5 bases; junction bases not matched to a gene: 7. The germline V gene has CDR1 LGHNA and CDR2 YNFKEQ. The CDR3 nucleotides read TGTGCCAGCAGCCGAACCGGGACAGGGGTTGAGACCCAGTACTTC. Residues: CASSRTGTGVETQYF.

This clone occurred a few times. The CDR3 region has the DNA TGTGCCAGCAGTACCCGGACAGCTAACTATGGCTACACCTTC. Translation: CASSTRTANYGYTF. The gene calls are TRBV6-5 and TRBJ1-2, with D possibly matching TRBD1 (6 bases). CDR1 is MNHEY, CDR2 SVGAGI, per germline. With 5 bases removed from V and 0 bases from J, the gap between germline ends came to 10 bases. The CDR3 sequence is 14 residues long.

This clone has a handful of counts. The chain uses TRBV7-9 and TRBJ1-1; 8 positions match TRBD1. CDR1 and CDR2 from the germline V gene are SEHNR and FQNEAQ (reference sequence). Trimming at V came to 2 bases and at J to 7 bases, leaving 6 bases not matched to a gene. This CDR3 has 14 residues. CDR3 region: CASSLQGAPIEAFF. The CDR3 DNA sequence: TGTGCCAGCAGCTTACAGGGGGCTCCTATTGAAGCTTTCTTT.

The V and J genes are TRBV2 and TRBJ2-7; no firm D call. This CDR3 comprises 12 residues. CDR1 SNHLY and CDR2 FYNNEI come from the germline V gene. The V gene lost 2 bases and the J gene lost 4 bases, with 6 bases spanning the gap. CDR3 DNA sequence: TGTGCCAGCAGTGAACCCCCATACGAGCAGTACTTC. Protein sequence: CASSEPPYEQYF. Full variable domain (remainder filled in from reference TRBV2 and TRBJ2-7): EPEVTQTPSHQVTQMGQEVILRCVPISNHLYFYWYRQILGQKVEFLVSFYNNEISEKSEIFDDQFSVERPDGSNFTLKIRSTKLEDSAMYFCASSEPPYEQYFGPGTRLTVT.

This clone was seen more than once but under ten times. The CDR3 nucleotides are TGTGCCAGCCTTTCCGGGGGGAAGTTTTCCCGGGAGCTGTTTTTT. Translated: CASLSGGKFSRELFF. The rearrangement uses TRBV7-8 and TRBJ2-2; 7 nucleotides agree with TRBD2. The CDR3 is made up of 15 amino acids. Germline values: CDR1 SGHVS, CDR2 FQNEAQ. Unmatched junction bases numbered 15, after V lost 8 bases and J lost 9 bases.